These 15 T cell receptor beta chains were sequenced from one sample in a study of molecular identifiers for immune sequencing clone quantification. TCRdb reanalysed the PCR reads using MiXCR and keeps one entry per CDR3 protein. Of some 680,000 distinct CDR3 sequences listed, about 25% are singletons. The sequenced material came from naive CD8+ T cells from blood, with Jurkat cell RNA spiked in. Subset noted: FACS-sorted CD8+CD4-CCR7+CD45RA+ naive T cells. These receptors were collected from a human donor in good health. Some libraries in this study had Jurkat cell RNA spiked in.

This clonotype was counted ten times or more. The chain recombines TRBV13 with TRBJ2-1, with unresolved D. The CDR3 is 11 amino acids. Trimming shortened V by 3 bases and J by 7 bases, and 4 bases separated the two germline ends. Germline V gene sequence: CDR1 PRHDT, CDR2 FYEKMQ (reference sequence). The CDR3 DNA reads as TGTGCCAGCAGCTTTAATAATGAGCAGTTCTTC. Translating gives CASSFNNEQFF.

V and J are TRBV14 and TRBJ2-1; no clear D. Germline CDR1 and CDR2: SGHDN and FVKESK. The V and J ends lost 3 bases and 0 bases respectively, with 15 bases between them. This CDR3 region has 17 residues. CDR3 DNA: TGTGCCAGCAGCCAGGGCTCAACACGAAACTCCTACAATGAGCAGTTCTTC. Protein sequence: CASSQGSTRNSYNEQFF.

This clonotype came up a few times. The V gene is TRBV7-9, the J gene TRBJ2-2; D is perhaps TRBD1 (5 bases). Trimming took off 2 bases at V and 5 bases at J, with 12 bases between the two ends. The CDR3 has 15 amino acids. CDR1 is SEHNR and CDR2 is FQNEAQ in the germline V gene (reference sequence). Here the CDR3 DNA reads TGTGCCAGCAGCTTATTGGCAGGGCAAACCGGGGAGCTGTTTTTT. This encodes CASSLLAGQTGELFF. Filled out from reference TRBV7-9 and TRBJ2-2, the complete variable domain reads DTGVSQNPRHKITKRGQNVTFRCDPISEHNRLYWYRQTLGQGPEFLTYFQNEAQLEKSRLLSDRFSAERPKGSFSTLEIQRTEQGDSAMYLCASSLLAGQTGELFFGEGSRLTVL.

This clonotype was seen at least ten times. This chain joins TRBV28 and TRBJ2-1, with 10 bases matching TRBD2. Germline assignment: CDR1 MDHEN and CDR2 SYDVKM. V gave up 8 bases and J gave up 5 bases; unmatched junction bases: 18. The CDR3 loop spans 18 amino acids. CDR3 DNA: TGTGCCAGCCTACCCGACACCGGGACTAGCGCCATTAACAATGAGCAGTTCTTC. Its protein product is CASLPDTGTSAINNEQFF.

This clonotype was seen only once. The chain carries TRBV19 and TRBJ2-3, with D unclear. The length of the CDR3 is 14 residues. The germline CDR1 and CDR2 sequences are LNHDA and SQIVND (reference sequence). V lost 5 bases and J 4 bases, leaving 13 bases between the germline ends. In DNA, the CDR3 is TGTGCCAGTAGTCGGTGGGCGGCGGCAGATACGCAGTATTTT. It codes for CASSRWAAADTQYF.

A word on this clonotype: This may stem from a read error, because a much larger clone lies one nucleotide away. The genes are TRBV20-1 and TRBJ1-1; D might be TRBD1 (5 bases). The CDR3 is made up of 12 amino acids. Per the germline V gene, CDR1 is DFQATT and CDR2 is SNEGSKA (reference sequence). The CDR3 DNA is TGCAGTTCTAGCCGGGGGGGCACTGAAGCTTTCTTT. Translating gives CSSSRGGTEAFF.

This clonotype appeared many times. The chain has TRBV7-9 and TRBJ2-5; no clear D gene. Per germline, CDR1 SEHNR and CDR2 FQNEAQ (reference sequence). The CDR3 covers 17 residues. V was shortened by 1 base and J by 0 bases, with 15 bases between the two germline ends. CDR3 in DNA: TGTGCCAGCAGCTTAGGTCGGCCGGATGAGTACCAAGAGACCCAGTACTTC. This gives the protein CASSLGRPDEYQETQYF.

This clonotype came up many times. This chain uses TRBV7-9 with TRBJ2-5; no definite D call. The V gene lost 2 bases and the J gene lost 2 bases, with 6 bases spanning the gap. The CDR3 contains 13 residues. Germline V gene data show CDR1 as SEHNR and CDR2 as FQNEAQ (reference sequence). This CDR3 is CASSLSLQETQYF. The CDR3 nucleotides are TGTGCCAGCAGCTTATCCCTTCAAGAGACCCAGTACTTC.

In this sample, this clonotype turned up many times. The chain recombines TRBV29-1 with TRBJ1-2; tentative D call: TRBD1 (5 bases). Trimming left V 5 bases short and J 3 bases short, with 7 bases between. Germline V gene data show CDR1 as SQVTM and CDR2 as ANQGSEA. CDR3 length equals 11 residues. CDR3 protein: CSVRGYYGYTF. CDR3 sequence (DNA): TGCAGCGTTAGGGGCTACTATGGCTACACCTTC.

In the case of this clonotype: A single base separates this from a much larger clone, so it may be a read error. V is TRBV28 and J is TRBJ2-5, with D unclear. CDR3 length equals 14 residues. Germline V gene data show CDR1 as MDHEN and CDR2 as SYDVKM. CDR3 protein: CASSLVQYQEPQYF. The CDR3 nucleotides are TGTGCCAGCAGTTTAGTACAGTACCAAGAGCCCCAGTACTTC. Variable domain in full (rest from reference TRBV28 and TRBJ2-5): DVKVTQSSRYLVKRTGEKVFLECVQDMDHENMFWYRQDPGLGLRLIYFSYDVKMKEKGDIPEGYSVSREKKERFSLILESASTNQTSMYLCASSLVQYQEPQYFGPGTRLLVL.

This clonotype was counted at least ten times. The rearrangement links TRBV6-5 to TRBJ2-2; D remains unclear. The CDR3 runs 15 residues. V shed 0 bases and J shed 0 bases, with 5 bases lying between them. CDR1 and CDR2 from the germline V gene are MNHEY and SVGAGI. This CDR3 reads CASSYSPSNTGELFF. CDR3 DNA sequence: TGTGCCAGCAGTTACTCTCCGTCGAACACCGGGGAGCTGTTTTTT.

This clonotype was observed many times. The chain has TRBV5-8 and TRBJ2-7, with D perhaps TRBD1 (5 bases). With 0 bases removed from V and 4 bases from J, the gap between germline ends came to 14 bases. The CDR3 length is 15 residues. Per germline, CDR1 SGHTS and CDR2 YDEGEE. CDR3 amino acids: CASSLVWQGEYEQYF. As DNA, the CDR3 is TGTGCCAGCAGCTTGGTATGGCAGGGCGAGTACGAGCAGTACTTC.

This chain links TRBV27 with TRBJ2-2; D may be TRBD2 (5 bases). Trimming shortened V by 0 bases and J by 5 bases, and 7 bases separated the two germline ends. Germline V gene data show CDR1 as MNHEY and CDR2 as SMNVEV (reference sequence). The CDR3 has 14 amino acids. CDR3: CASSLSGRTGELFF. CDR3 coding DNA: TGTGCCAGCAGTTTATCGGGGAGAACCGGGGAGCTGTTTTTT.

In regard to this clonotype: Given a much more abundant clone one base away, this may be a read error. V gene TRBV6-1 combines with J gene TRBJ2-7, with unresolved D. This CDR3 is 12 amino acids long. CDR1 and CDR2 (germline): MNHNS, SASEGT. Trimming took 8 bases from V and 2 from J, leaving 10 bases between them. CDR3 loop: CASSAVTYEQYF. The CDR3 DNA reads TGTGCCAGCTCAGCAGTTACCTACGAGCAGTACTTC.

As concerns this clonotype: A single base separates this from a much larger clone, so it may be a read error. The chain joins TRBV5-4 to TRBJ2-7; TRBD2 aligns across 10 bases. Looked up from germline, CDR1 is SGHNT and CDR2 is YYREEE (reference sequence). This CDR3 spans 14 amino acids. This CDR3 is CTSSPSGGAYEQYF. CDR3 DNA sequence: TGTACCAGCAGCCCGAGCGGGGGGGCCTACGAGCAGTACTTC.